The 30 T cell receptor beta chains below come from one sample, sequenced in a study of cytomegalovirus exposure and HLA in healthy donors. PCR was performed using 60 Vbeta and 13 Jbeta primers. Assay: immunoSEQ multiplex PCR; the TCRdb copy retains only in-frame clones and omits some. This sample has some 85,000 clones, with about 73% found just once. Sample: PBMCs. All receptors come from a woman aged 40-49 years in good health and CMV-seropositive.

The chain recombines TRBV5-6 with TRBJ2-7, with no clear D. The germline CDR1 and CDR2 sequences are SGHDT and YYEEEE. Between the trimmed V and J ends, which lost 0 bases and 7 bases, there was a span of 8 bases. CDR3 length: 12 amino acids. CDR3 sequence (DNA): TGTGCCAGCAGCTTGGAAACGAGGGAGCAGTACTTC. This gives the protein CASSLETREQYF.

DNA for the CDR3: TGTGCCAGCAGTTTGTCCTGGCAGGGGCGCTACGAGCAGTACTTC. This codes for CASSLSWQGRYEQYF. The chain employs TRBV28 and TRBJ2-7, with D perhaps TRBD1 (6 bases). The ends were cut back, 3 bases at V and 3 bases at J, with 15 bases in the middle. CDR3 length: 15 residues. Germline lookup yields CDR1 MDHEN and CDR2 SYDVKM.

CDR3 nucleotide sequence: TGCGCCAGCAGTGGAAGGACAGGGATGTGGGAAAAACTGTTTTTT. Translated: CASSGRTGMWEKLFF. The chain has TRBV10-1 and TRBJ1-4; 8 bases fit TRBD1. Germline CDR1 and CDR2: WNHNN and SYGVQD (reference sequence). V dropped 4 bases and J dropped 8; count of bases not matched to a gene: 9. The CDR3 contains 15 residues.

The CDR3, as DNA: TGTGCCTGGGGAACTAACAGGGTGGAAAAACTGTTTTTT. Translating gives CAWGTNRVEKLFF. The rearrangement links TRBV30 to TRBJ1-4; D is possibly TRBD1 (6 bases). The CDR3 has 13 residues. The germline V and J ends were trimmed by 5 bases and 8 bases, with 15 bases remaining between them. From germline, CDR1 is GTSNPN and CDR2 SVGIG (reference sequence).

The chain couples TRBV10-3 to TRBJ2-7, with 12 bases lining up with TRBD1. The germline CDR1 and CDR2 sequences are ENHRY and SYGVKD. The CDR3 runs to 14 residues. Trimming removed 4 bases from V and 4 bases from J; junction bases left unmatched: 2. This CDR3 reads CAISGGQGAYEQYF. CDR3 bases: TGTGCCATCAGTGGGGGACAGGGGGCTTACGAGCAGTACTTC.

V is TRBV4-2 and J is TRBJ2-5, with 7 bases fitting TRBD2. The germline gives CDR1 LGHNA, CDR2 YNFKEQ. CDR3 length: 15 amino acids. V lost 1 base, J lost 3 bases, and 5 bases stayed unmatched. This CDR3 reads CASSQAGGREETQYF. CDR3 in DNA: TGTGCCAGCAGCCAAGCCGGGGGGAGAGAAGAGACCCAGTACTTC.

This clone is a singleton in its sample. The CDR3: CAISEIRVRYEQYF. The CDR3 DNA follows: TGTGCCATCAGTGAGATCAGGGTCCGGTACGAGCAGTACTTC. The chain recombines TRBV10-3 with TRBJ2-7, with D tentatively TRBD1 (5 bases). V dropped 2 bases and J dropped 4 bases, with 12 bases sitting between them. CDR1 and CDR2 from the germline V gene are ENHRY and SYGVKD. This CDR3 is 14 amino acids long.

The chain combines TRBV7-2 with TRBJ2-1; 7 bases are shared with TRBD2. The CDR3 has 15 residues. V shed 5 bases and J 0 bases; nucleotides not matched to a gene: 4. CDR1 and CDR2 from the germline V gene are SGHTA and FQGNSA. The CDR3 DNA is TGTGCCAGCAGCCCCCAGCGGGACTCCTACAATGAGCAGTTCTTC. Residues: CASSPQRDSYNEQFF.

The chain couples TRBV7-2 to TRBJ2-5, with TRBD2 matching over 8 bases. The CDR3 runs 17 residues. CDR1 SGHTA and CDR2 FQGNSA come from the germline V gene. With V trimmed by 2 bases and J by 2 bases, 10 bases remained unmatched. CDR3: CASSLSRGGGRQETQYF. The CDR3 bases are TGTGCCAGCAGCTTAAGCCGGGGGGGTGGTCGGCAAGAGACCCAGTACTTC. Full variable domain (outside the CDR3, taken from reference TRBV7-2 and TRBJ2-5): GAGVSQSPSNKVTEKGKDVELRCDPISGHTALYWYRQSLGQGLEFLIYFQGNSAPDKSGLPSDRFSAERTGGSVSTLTIQRTQQEDSAVYLCASSLSRGGGRQETQYFGPGTRLLVL.

The J gene is TRBJ1-1, the V gene TRBV5-6; no firm D call. The V end was cut by 0 bases, the J end by 11 bases, with 8 bases between. CDR3 length equals 11 residues. CDR1 and CDR2 (germline): SGHDT, YYEEEE. CDR3 sequence reads: CASSLAVEAFF. CDR3 in DNA: TGTGCCAGCAGCTTGGCCGTGGAGGCTTTCTTT.

The J gene is TRBJ2-1, the V gene TRBV7-2; TRBD2 matches at 9 bases. Looked up from germline, CDR1 is SGHTA and CDR2 is FQGNSA. The CDR3 is made up of 14 amino acids. V lost 0 bases, J lost 8 bases, and 2 bases stayed unmatched. CDR3 amino acids: CASSLAWTSDEQFF. CDR3 DNA sequence: TGTGCCAGCAGCTTAGCGTGGACTAGCGATGAGCAGTTCTTC. The full variable domain, in which reference TRBV7-2 and TRBJ2-1 provide the parts outside the CDR3, is GAGVSQSPSNKVTEKGKDVELRCDPISGHTALYWYRQSLGQGLEFLIYFQGNSAPDKSGLPSDRFSAERTGGSVSTLTIQRTQQEDSAVYLCASSLAWTSDEQFFGPGTRLTVL.

On this clone: The same CDR3 also results from other DNA sequences found in this sample. The genes are TRBV28 and TRBJ2-2, with 11 bases fitting TRBD2. Germline values: CDR1 MDHEN, CDR2 SYDVKM. The CDR3 totals 14 residues. V lost 8 bases, J lost 6 bases, and 5 bases stayed unmatched. CDR3 amino acids: CASLLAGGAGELFF. The CDR3 coding sequence is TGTGCCAGCCTTCTAGCGGGAGGAGCCGGGGAGCTGTTTTTT.

Sample share makes this clone medium-sized. CDR3 loop: CASSQGAKWSSYEQYF. CDR3 bases: TGCGCCAGCAGCCAAGGAGCAAAATGGAGCTCCTACGAGCAGTACTTC. This chain joins TRBV4-3 and TRBJ2-7, with D unclear. The CDR3 spans 16 residues. Germline V gene sequence: CDR1 LGHNA, CDR2 YSLEER. The ends were cut back, 1 base at V and 0 bases at J, with 13 bases in the middle.

The CDR3 nucleotides are TGTGCCAGCAGTGGAAGCGTGGACCAGGGTCCCGAGCAGTTCTTC. It codes for CASSGSVDQGPEQFF. The gene calls are TRBV2 and TRBJ2-1; possible D gene TRBD1, 5 bases. With 4 bases removed from V and 10 bases from J, the gap between germline ends came to 20 bases. Germline loops: CDR1 SNHLY, CDR2 FYNNEI. This CDR3 contains 15 residues.

The chain employs TRBV28 and TRBJ2-2; TRBD2 aligns across 10 bases. Germline trimming cut 2 bases from V and 1 base from J; bases unmatched to any gene: 4. This CDR3 contains 17 residues. Looked up from germline, CDR1 is MDHEN and CDR2 is SYDVKM. This CDR3 is CASSLLLAGGNTGELFF. CDR3 sequence (DNA): TGTGCCAGCAGTTTACTCTTAGCGGGAGGGAACACCGGGGAGCTGTTTTTT.

This clone appeared a single time. The CDR3 region is CASLSGRGNTEAFF. The DNA of the CDR3 is TGTGCCAGCCTCAGCGGGAGGGGGAACACTGAAGCTTTCTTT. The chain recombines TRBV18 with TRBJ1-1; D might be TRBD1 (5 bases). Trimming cost V 8 bases and J 1 base, with 14 bases left between them. This CDR3 region has 14 residues. From germline, CDR1 is KGHSH and CDR2 LQKENI.

The rearrangement joins TRBV29-1 to TRBJ1-1; D might be TRBD1 (5 bases). The germline V gene encodes CDR1 SQVTM and CDR2 ANQGSEA. The CDR3 extends over 14 amino acids. V lost 6 bases and J lost 4, with 18 bases in between. CDR3 in amino acids: CSVTTGGRGTEAFF. The CDR3 coding sequence is TGCAGCGTGACGACCGGGGGACGGGGCACTGAAGCTTTCTTT.

This rearrangement joins TRBV2 to TRBJ2-1; D gene ambiguous. The V and J ends lost 3 bases and 10 bases respectively, with 7 bases between them. This CDR3 has 11 amino acids. Germline V gene data show CDR1 as SNHLY and CDR2 as FYNNEI. The CDR3, as DNA: TGTGCCAGCAGTGACGTCGTCGAGCAGTTCTTC. It yields the protein CASSDVVEQFF.

This chain links TRBV15 with TRBJ2-7; D is undetermined. Between the trimmed V and J ends, which lost 4 bases and 3 bases, there was a span of 4 bases. There are 11 residues in the CDR3. Germline values: CDR1 LNHNV, CDR2 YYDKDF (reference sequence). CDR3 amino acids: CATSNNYEQYF. Written as DNA, the CDR3 is TGTGCCACCAGCAATAACTACGAGCAGTACTTC.

The V and J genes are TRBV7-3 and TRBJ1-1, with 7 bases identical to TRBD1. There are 13 residues in the CDR3. Germline V gene data show CDR1 as SGHTA and CDR2 as FQGTGA. V shed 8 bases, J shed 3 bases, and the junction held 6 bases outside the gene matches. The CDR3 sequence is CASSGQRDTEAFF. The CDR3 DNA reads TGTGCCAGCTCGGGACAGCGGGACACTGAAGCTTTCTTT.

A note on this clone: One junction end disagrees with the germline gene, perhaps due to a read error. The chain employs TRBV7-6 and TRBJ2-7, with D perhaps TRBD2 (5 bases). The length of the CDR3 is 13 residues. Germline V gives CDR1 SGHVS, CDR2 FNYEAQ. The CDR3 DNA sequence: TGTGCTAGCAGCTTAGAAGCGGACTACGAGCAGTACTTC. As protein: CASSLEADYEQYF.

The chain is built from TRBV7-9 and TRBJ1-1; no definite D call. The CDR3 sequence is 13 residues long. The germline V gene encodes CDR1 SEHNR and CDR2 FQNEAQ (reference sequence). V lost 3 bases and J 1 base, leaving 6 bases between the germline ends. In DNA form, the CDR3 reads TGTGCCAGCAGCTTCAATCCGAACACTGAAGCTTTCTTT. Its translation is CASSFNPNTEAFF.

The table lists this clone with a few counts. The chain combines TRBV2 with TRBJ2-5, with TRBD2 matching 8 bases. The length of the CDR3 is 16 residues. V shed 2 bases, J shed 5 bases, and the junction held 10 bases outside the gene matches. The germline CDR1 and CDR2 sequences are SNHLY and FYNNEI. The CDR3 DNA sequence: TGTGCCAGCAGTGAATCCCTAGCGGGTTACGGGGAGACCCAGTACTTC. Translated, it gives CASSESLAGYGETQYF.

The chain links TRBV9 to TRBJ2-7; 12 bases match TRBD1. This CDR3 spans 15 amino acids. V shed 3 bases and J 5 bases; nucleotides not matched to a gene: 6. Germline CDR1 is SGDLS and CDR2 is YYNGEE. CDR3 DNA: TGTGCCAGCAGCGAGGGGACAGGGGGCAGGGACGAGCAGTACTTC. It translates to CASSEGTGGRDEQYF.

This clone was seen only a few times. The chain uses TRBV9 and TRBJ1-6, with 10 bases fitting TRBD1. Per germline, CDR1 SGDLS and CDR2 YYNGEE. The CDR3 covers 15 residues. The V segment lost 4 bases and the J segment 9 bases; nucleotides outside the gene matches: 7. The CDR3 DNA follows: TGTGCCAGCAGCTCCCCCGGGACAGGGGCTTCACCCCTCCACTTT. Translating gives CASSSPGTGASPLHF.

The gene calls are TRBV6-5 and TRBJ1-2, with D possibly TRBD1 on 5 matching bases. The CDR3 extends over 15 amino acids. The germline CDR1 and CDR2 sequences are MNHEY and SVGAGI. V lost 2 bases, J lost 0 bases, and 10 bases lay in between. The CDR3 spells CASSYIRGSNYGYTF. CDR3 coding DNA: TGTGCCAGCAGTTACATTAGGGGCTCTAACTATGGCTACACCTTC.

The chain recombines TRBV28 with TRBJ2-3; weak D call: TRBD2 (5 bases). CDR3 length: 13 amino acids. Germline V gene data show CDR1 as MDHEN and CDR2 as SYDVKM. With 8 bases removed from V and 2 bases from J, the gap between germline ends came to 11 bases. The CDR3 loop is CASLLEFTDTQYF. The CDR3 DNA reads as TGTGCCAGCCTACTAGAGTTCACAGATACGCAGTATTTT.

The chain carries TRBV7-2 and TRBJ1-5; no reliable D call. Germline values: CDR1 SGHTA, CDR2 FQGNSA. The CDR3 is 14 amino acids. Trimming stripped 5 bases from V and 7 bases from J, with 15 bases between. The CDR3 sequence: CASSPLTGQQPQHF. In DNA form, the CDR3 reads TGTGCCAGCAGCCCACTAACCGGTCAACAGCCCCAGCATTTT. Full variable domain (rest looked up from reference TRBV7-2 and TRBJ1-5): GAGVSQSPSNKVTEKGKDVELRCDPISGHTALYWYRQSLGQGLEFLIYFQGNSAPDKSGLPSDRFSAERTGGSVSTLTIQRTQQEDSAVYLCASSPLTGQQPQHFGDGTRLSIL.

A few counts support this clone. The chain carries TRBV7-2 and TRBJ2-3; tentatively, D is TRBD1 (6 bases). Trimming cost V 4 bases and J 0 bases, with 14 bases left between them. The length of the CDR3 is 16 residues. Germline V gives CDR1 SGHTA, CDR2 FQGNSA. In nucleotides, the CDR3 is TGTGCCAGCAGCTCACAGGGCACCACTAGCACAGATACGCAGTATTTT. It codes for CASSSQGTTSTDTQYF. Looking up the rest from reference TRBV7-2 and TRBJ2-3 gives the full variable domain: GAGVSQSPSNKVTEKGKDVELRCDPISGHTALYWYRQSLGQGLEFLIYFQGNSAPDKSGLPSDRFSAERTGGSVSTLTIQRTQQEDSAVYLCASSSQGTTSTDTQYFGPGTRLTVL.

CDR3 amino acids: CASSPGRASNTEAFF. The CDR3 bases are TGTGCCAGCTCACCGGGCAGGGCATCGAACACTGAAGCTTTCTTT. This sequence joins TRBV18 and TRBJ1-1, with D perhaps TRBD1 (5 bases). Germline V lookup: CDR1 KGHSH, CDR2 LQKENI. The CDR3 is made up of 15 amino acids. V was clipped by 3 bases and J by 1 base, with 12 bases between them.